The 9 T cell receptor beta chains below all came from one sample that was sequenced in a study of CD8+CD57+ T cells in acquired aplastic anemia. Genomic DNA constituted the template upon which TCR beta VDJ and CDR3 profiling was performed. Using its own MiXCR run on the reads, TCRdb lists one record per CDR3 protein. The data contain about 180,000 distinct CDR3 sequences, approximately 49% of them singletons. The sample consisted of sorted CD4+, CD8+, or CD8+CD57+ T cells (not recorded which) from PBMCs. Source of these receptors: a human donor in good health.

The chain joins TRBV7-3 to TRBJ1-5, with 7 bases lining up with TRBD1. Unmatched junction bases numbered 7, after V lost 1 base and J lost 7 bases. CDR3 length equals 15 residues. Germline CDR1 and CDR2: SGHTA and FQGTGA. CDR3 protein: CASSLNRGEGQPQHF. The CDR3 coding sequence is TGTGCCAGCAGCTTAAACAGGGGCGAGGGACAGCCCCAGCATTTT.

The CDR3 is CATSRDLDPRGQPQHF. The CDR3 DNA follows: TGTGCCACCAGCAGAGATTTAGACCCACGCGGACAGCCCCAGCATTTT. V and J are TRBV15 and TRBJ1-5; the D is unclear. Deletions cut 0 bases from V and 7 bases from J, with 16 bases between. CDR1 is LNHNV, CDR2 YYDKDF, per germline (reference sequence). The CDR3 totals 16 residues.

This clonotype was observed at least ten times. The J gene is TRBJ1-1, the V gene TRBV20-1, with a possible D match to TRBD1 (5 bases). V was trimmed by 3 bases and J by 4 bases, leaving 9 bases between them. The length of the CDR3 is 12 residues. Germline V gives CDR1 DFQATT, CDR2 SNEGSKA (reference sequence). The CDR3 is CSASTGGTEAFF. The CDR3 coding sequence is TGCAGTGCTAGTACAGGAGGCACTGAAGCTTTCTTT.

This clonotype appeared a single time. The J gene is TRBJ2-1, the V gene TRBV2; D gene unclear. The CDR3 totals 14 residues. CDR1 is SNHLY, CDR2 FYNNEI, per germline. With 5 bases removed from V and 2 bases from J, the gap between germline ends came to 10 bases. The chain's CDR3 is CASSIGLAYNEQFF. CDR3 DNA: TGTGCCAGCAGTATTGGTCTAGCCTACAATGAGCAGTTCTTC.

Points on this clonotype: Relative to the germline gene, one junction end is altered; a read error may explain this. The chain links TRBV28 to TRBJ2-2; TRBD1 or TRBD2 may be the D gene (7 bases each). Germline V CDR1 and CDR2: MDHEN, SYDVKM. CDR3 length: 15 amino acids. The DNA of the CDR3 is TGTGCCACCAGTGGGGAGGGGGCGGGAACCGGGGAGCTGTTTTTT. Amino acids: CATSGEGAGTGELFF.

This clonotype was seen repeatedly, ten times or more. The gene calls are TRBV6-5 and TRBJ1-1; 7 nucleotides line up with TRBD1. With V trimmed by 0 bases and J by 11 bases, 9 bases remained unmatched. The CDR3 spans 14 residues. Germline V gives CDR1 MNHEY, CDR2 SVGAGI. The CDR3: CASSYSFRQGAAFF. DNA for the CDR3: TGTGCCAGCAGTTACTCATTTCGACAGGGTGCGGCTTTCTTT.

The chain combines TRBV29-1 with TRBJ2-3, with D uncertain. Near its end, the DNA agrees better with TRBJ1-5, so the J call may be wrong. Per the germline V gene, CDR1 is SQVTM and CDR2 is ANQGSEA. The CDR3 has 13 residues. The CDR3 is CSVAPGHTDTQHF. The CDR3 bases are TGCAGCGTAGCCCCGGGCCACACAGATACGCAGCATTTT.

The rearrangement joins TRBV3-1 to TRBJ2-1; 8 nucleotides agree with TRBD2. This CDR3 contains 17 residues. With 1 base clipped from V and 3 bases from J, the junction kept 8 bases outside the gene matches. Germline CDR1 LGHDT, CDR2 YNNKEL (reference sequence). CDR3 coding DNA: TGTGCCAGCAGCCAAGTTGGGACTAGTTCCCACTACAATGAGCAGTTCTTC. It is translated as CASSQVGTSSHYNEQFF.

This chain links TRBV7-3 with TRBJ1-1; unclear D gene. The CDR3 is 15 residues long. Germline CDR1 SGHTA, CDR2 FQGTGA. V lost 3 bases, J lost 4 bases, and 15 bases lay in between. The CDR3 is CASSFNMGKITEAFF. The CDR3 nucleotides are TGTGCCAGCAGCTTTAACATGGGAAAAATCACTGAAGCTTTCTTT.